The entry below describes one TCR beta chain. V trimming: 5 bases; J trimming: 7 bases; junction bases outside the gene matches: 8. The CDR3 totals 14 residues. The germline CDR1 and CDR2 sequences are SGHTA and FQGNSA. The protocol was immunoSEQ multiplex PCR, while the TCRdb copy is restricted to in-frame clones and leaves out a portion. The table records about 260,000 clones, about 89% of them present only once. The sample originates from a study of blood T cell repertoires in COVID-19. Study as a whole: Spain, Italy and the United States supplied samples that represented acute and convalescent COVID-19.

The chain couples TRBV7-2 to TRBJ2-5; 9 bases align to TRBD2. Sequences were obtained from peripheral blood. The TCR originated in a middle-aged man with active or convalescent COVID-19. The CDR3 coding sequence is TGTGCCAGCAGCCTCTGGCGGGAGGGGGGGACCCAGTACTTC. It is translated as CASSLWREGGTQYF. Full variable domain (rest looked up from reference TRBV7-2 and TRBJ2-5): GAGVSQSPSNKVTEKGKDVELRCDPISGHTALYWYRQSLGQGLEFLIYFQGNSAPDKSGLPSDRFSAERTGGSVSTLTIQRTQQEDSAVYLCASSLWREGGTQYFGPGTRLLVL.